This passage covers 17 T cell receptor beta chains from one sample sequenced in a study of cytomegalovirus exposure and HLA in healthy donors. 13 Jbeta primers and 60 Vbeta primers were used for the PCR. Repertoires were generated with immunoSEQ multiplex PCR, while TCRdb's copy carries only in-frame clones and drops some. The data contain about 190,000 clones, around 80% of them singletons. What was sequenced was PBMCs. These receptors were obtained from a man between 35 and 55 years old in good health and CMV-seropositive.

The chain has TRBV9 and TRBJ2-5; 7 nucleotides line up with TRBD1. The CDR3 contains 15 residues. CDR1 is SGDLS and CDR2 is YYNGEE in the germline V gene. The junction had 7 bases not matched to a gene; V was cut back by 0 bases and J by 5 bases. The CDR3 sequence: CASSVGRGRGETQYF. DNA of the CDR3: TGTGCCAGCAGCGTAGGTAGGGGGCGCGGTGAGACCCAGTACTTC.

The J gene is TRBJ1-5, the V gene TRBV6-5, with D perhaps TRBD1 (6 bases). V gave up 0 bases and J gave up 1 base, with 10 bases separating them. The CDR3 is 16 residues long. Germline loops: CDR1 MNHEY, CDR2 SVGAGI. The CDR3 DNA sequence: TGTGCCAGCAGTTACTCGCGGGGGGCGAGCAATCAGCCCCAGCATTTT. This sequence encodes CASSYSRGASNQPQHF.

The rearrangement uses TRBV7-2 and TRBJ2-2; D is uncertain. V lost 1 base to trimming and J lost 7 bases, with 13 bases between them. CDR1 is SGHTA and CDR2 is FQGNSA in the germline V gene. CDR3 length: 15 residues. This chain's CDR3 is CASSLEDWYGGELFF. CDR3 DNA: TGTGCCAGCAGCTTAGAAGACTGGTACGGCGGGGAGCTGTTTTTT.

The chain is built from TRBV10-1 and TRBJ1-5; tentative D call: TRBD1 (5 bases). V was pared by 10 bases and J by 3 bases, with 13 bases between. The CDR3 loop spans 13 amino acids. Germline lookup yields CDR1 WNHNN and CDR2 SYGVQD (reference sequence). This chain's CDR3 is CATPGGYNQPQHF. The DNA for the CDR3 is TGCGCCACCCCCGGGGGGTACAATCAGCCCCAGCATTTT.

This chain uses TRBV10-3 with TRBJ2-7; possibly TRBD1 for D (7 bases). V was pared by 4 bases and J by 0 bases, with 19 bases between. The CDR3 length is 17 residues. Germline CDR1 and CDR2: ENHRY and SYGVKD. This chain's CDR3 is CAISALEWGDSSYEQYF. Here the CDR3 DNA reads TGTGCCATCAGTGCTTTAGAATGGGGGGACAGCTCCTACGAGCAGTACTTC.

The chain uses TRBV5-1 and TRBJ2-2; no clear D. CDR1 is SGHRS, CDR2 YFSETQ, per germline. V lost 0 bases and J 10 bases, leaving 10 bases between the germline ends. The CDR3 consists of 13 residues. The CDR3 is CASSLDPLEELFF. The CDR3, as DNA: TGCGCCAGCAGCTTGGACCCGTTAGAGGAGCTGTTTTTT.

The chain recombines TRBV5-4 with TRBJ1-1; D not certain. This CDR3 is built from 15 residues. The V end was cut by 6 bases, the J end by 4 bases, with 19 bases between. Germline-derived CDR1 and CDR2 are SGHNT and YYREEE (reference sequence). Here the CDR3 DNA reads TGTGCCAGCACCGCTCCCCTTGGGGAGGGCACTGAAGCTTTCTTT. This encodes CASTAPLGEGTEAFF.

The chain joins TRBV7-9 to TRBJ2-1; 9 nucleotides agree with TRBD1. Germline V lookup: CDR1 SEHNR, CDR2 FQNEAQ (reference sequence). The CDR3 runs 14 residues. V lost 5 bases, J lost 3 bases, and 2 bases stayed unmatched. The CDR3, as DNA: TGTGCCAGCAGCCAGACAGGGGGCTACAATGAGCAGTTCTTC. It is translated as CASSQTGGYNEQFF.

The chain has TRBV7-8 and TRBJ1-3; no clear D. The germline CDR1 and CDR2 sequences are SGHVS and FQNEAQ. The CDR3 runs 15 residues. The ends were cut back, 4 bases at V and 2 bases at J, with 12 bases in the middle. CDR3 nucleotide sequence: TGTGCCAGCAGCTCCGCCACGGGGACTGGAAACACCATATATTTT. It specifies CASSSATGTGNTIYF.

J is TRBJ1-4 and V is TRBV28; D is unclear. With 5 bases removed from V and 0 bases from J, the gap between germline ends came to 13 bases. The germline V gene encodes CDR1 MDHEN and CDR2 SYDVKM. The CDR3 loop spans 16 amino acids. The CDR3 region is CASSPSGPTTNEKLFF. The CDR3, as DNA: TGTGCCAGCAGTCCATCGGGTCCAACAACTAATGAAAAACTGTTTTTT.

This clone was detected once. In DNA, the CDR3 is TGTGCCAGCTCACCTGCGGGGGCCTCCACAGATACGCAGTATTTT. This sequence encodes CASSPAGASTDTQYF. The chain is built from TRBV18 and TRBJ2-3; the D gene is possibly TRBD2 (7 bases). The CDR3 covers 15 residues. CDR1 and CDR2 (germline): KGHSH, LQKENI. With 3 bases removed from V and 2 bases from J, the gap between germline ends came to 12 bases.

CDR3 sequence: CASSPGQGRNEQYF. The CDR3, as DNA: TGTGCCAGCAGCCCGGGACAGGGACGGAACGAGCAGTACTTC. V usage is TRBV5-4 and J usage is TRBJ2-7; 9 nucleotides line up with TRBD1. Per the germline V gene, CDR1 is SGHNT and CDR2 is YYREEE (reference sequence). The CDR3 length is 14 residues. The J segment lost 5 bases and the V segment lost 4 bases, leaving 7 bases of the junction unmatched.

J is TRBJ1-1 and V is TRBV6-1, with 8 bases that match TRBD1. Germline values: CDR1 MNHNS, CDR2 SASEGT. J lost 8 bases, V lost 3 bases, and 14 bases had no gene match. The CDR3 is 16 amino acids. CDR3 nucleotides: TGTGCCAGCAGTGATTATGGAGGACAGGGAGGGAAAGAAGCTTTCTTT. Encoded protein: CASSDYGGQGGKEAFF.

The CDR3 DNA reads TGTGCTAGTGGCCCCCCGATTCCGGACAGTGTTATCGGGGAGCTGTTTTTT. Translated, it gives CASGPPIPDSVIGELFF. This chain uses TRBV12-5 with TRBJ2-2; D might be TRBD1 (6 bases). The V end lost 6 bases, the J end lost 7 bases, and 24 bases lay between the germline ends. Germline V gene data show CDR1 as LGHNT and CDR2 as FRNRAP. The CDR3 runs to 17 residues. Full variable domain (missing parts from reference TRBV12-5 and TRBJ2-2): DARVTQTPRHKVTEMGQEVTMRCQPILGHNTVFWYRQTMMQGLELLAYFRNRAPLDDSGMPKDRFSAEMPDATLATLKIQPSEPRDSAVYFCASGPPIPDSVIGELFFGEGSRLTVL.

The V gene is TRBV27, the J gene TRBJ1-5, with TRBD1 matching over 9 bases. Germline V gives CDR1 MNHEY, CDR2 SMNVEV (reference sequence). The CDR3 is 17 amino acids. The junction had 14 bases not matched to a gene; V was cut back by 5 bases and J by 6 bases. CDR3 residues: CASSPPGTGLRGQPQHF. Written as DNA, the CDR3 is TGTGCCAGCAGTCCCCCCGGGACAGGGTTAAGAGGTCAGCCCCAGCATTTT.

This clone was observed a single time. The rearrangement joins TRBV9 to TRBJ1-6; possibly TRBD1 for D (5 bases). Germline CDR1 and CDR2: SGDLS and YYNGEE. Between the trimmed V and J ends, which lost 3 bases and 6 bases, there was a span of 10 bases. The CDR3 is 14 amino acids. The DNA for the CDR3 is TGTGCCAGCAGCGCTATAGACAGTAATTCACCCCTCCACTTT. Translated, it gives CASSAIDSNSPLHF.

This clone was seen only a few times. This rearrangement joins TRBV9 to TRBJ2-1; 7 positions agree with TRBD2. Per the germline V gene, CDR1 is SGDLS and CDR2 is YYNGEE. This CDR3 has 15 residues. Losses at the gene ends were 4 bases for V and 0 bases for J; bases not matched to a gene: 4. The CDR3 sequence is CASSPPSGSYNEQFF. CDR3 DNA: TGTGCCAGCAGCCCCCCTAGCGGCTCCTACAATGAGCAGTTCTTC. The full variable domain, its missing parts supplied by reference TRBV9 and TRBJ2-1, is DSGVTQTPKHLITATGQRVTLRCSPRSGDLSVYWYQQSLDQGLQFLIQYYNGEERAKGNILERFSAQQFPDLHSELNLSSLELGDSALYFCASSPPSGSYNEQFFGPGTRLTVL.